These 20 T cell receptor beta chains originate from one sample sequenced in a study of lymphopenia after photon versus proton radiotherapy. Here immunoSEQ multiplex PCR was the method, and the copy in TCRdb shows in-frame clones only, minus some. The sample consists of around 150,000 clones, approximately 86% of them appearing once. The specimen was peripheral blood, collected from a patient treated with photon-based radiotherapy. The receptors here all came from a man aged 50-60 years with gastric cancer.

The J gene is TRBJ2-5, the V gene TRBV20-1; D is ambiguous. The ends were cut back, 8 bases at V and 7 bases at J, with 14 bases in the middle. This CDR3 has 11 residues. In germline, CDR1 is DFQATT, CDR2 SNEGSKA (reference sequence). In DNA form, the CDR3 reads TGCAGTCCAACGGCCTCGGGGACCCAGTACTTC. Translating it yields CSPTASGTQYF.

The rearrangement joins TRBV5-6 to TRBJ2-3; possible D gene TRBD2, 6 bases. Germline V gene sequence: CDR1 SGHDT, CDR2 YYEEEE. The CDR3 totals 14 residues. The V end lost 3 bases, the J end lost 4 bases, and 12 bases lay between the germline ends. The CDR3 sequence: CASSSGVVADTQYF. The CDR3 DNA reads as TGTGCCAGCAGCTCGGGGGTCGTCGCAGATACGCAGTATTTT.

The chain has TRBV7-9 and TRBJ2-1, with 8 bases matching TRBD2. The CDR3 covers 16 residues. Trimming removed 7 bases from V and 9 bases from J; junction bases left unmatched: 17. Germline V gene data show CDR1 as SEHNR and CDR2 as FQNEAQ (reference sequence). CDR3 amino acids: CASNSRGGLGPLEQFF. The CDR3 DNA follows: TGTGCCAGCAACTCGAGAGGGGGACTAGGTCCTCTTGAGCAGTTCTTC.

V usage is TRBV6-1 and J usage is TRBJ2-6, with D perhaps being TRBD1 or TRBD2 (5 bases each). Germline loops: CDR1 MNHNS, CDR2 SASEGT. The CDR3 covers 17 residues. V dropped 2 bases and J dropped 0 bases, with 11 bases sitting between them. CDR3 protein: CASSERGRISGANVLTF. CDR3 DNA: TGTGCCAGCAGTGAAAGGGGACGGATCTCTGGGGCCAACGTCCTGACTTTC.

The chain recombines TRBV18 with TRBJ1-1, with a possible D match to TRBD1 (5 bases). CDR3 size: 12 residues. The germline V gene encodes CDR1 KGHSH and CDR2 LQKENI. Between the trimmed V and J ends, which lost 6 bases and 8 bases, there was a span of 13 bases. The DNA for the CDR3 is TGTGCCAGCTCTCCAACCCCAGGGGAAGCTTTCTTT. Translation gives CASSPTPGEAFF.

The chain uses TRBV29-1 and TRBJ2-1; weak D call: TRBD1 (6 bases). The ends were cut back, 3 bases at V and 2 bases at J, with 8 bases in the middle. Germline CDR1 is SQVTM and CDR2 is ANQGSEA. The CDR3 consists of 13 residues. CDR3 bases: TGCAGCGTTGACAGGGGCCCCTACAATGAGCAGTTCTTC. As protein: CSVDRGPYNEQFF.

This clone was recorded at least ten times. The chain has TRBV10-3 and TRBJ2-7; TRBD2 matches at 15 bases. Trimming took 5 bases from V and 2 from J; bases not matched to a gene: 13. Germline loops: CDR1 ENHRY, CDR2 SYGVKD. The CDR3 is 19 residues long. The DNA for the CDR3 is TGTGCCATCAGTTCCGGACTAGCGGGAGGGCCGGAGCGGGCCTACGAGCAGTACTTC. This encodes CAISSGLAGGPERAYEQYF.

This chain's CDR3 is CASSLVLGPTYEQYF. The CDR3 region has the DNA TGTGCCAGCAGCTTGGTCCTAGGCCCAACCTACGAGCAGTACTTC. This sequence joins TRBV5-6 and TRBJ2-7, with D hard to call. Trimming took 0 bases from V and 2 from J, leaving 12 bases between them. The germline CDR1 and CDR2 sequences are SGHDT and YYEEEE. The CDR3 consists of 15 residues.

V gene TRBV18 combines with J gene TRBJ1-1, with 9 bases aligning to TRBD1. The CDR3 runs 14 residues. CDR1 is KGHSH, CDR2 LQKENI, per germline. V shed 10 bases and J 5 bases; nucleotides not matched to a gene: 11. The CDR3 bases are TGTGCCACCAGACCACAGGGGGCAAGGACTGAAGCTTTCTTT. Protein sequence: CATRPQGARTEAFF.

The chain's CDR3 is CASSVLGGGADTQYF. The CDR3 DNA reads as TGTGCCAGCAGTGTTCTGGGGGGAGGGGCAGATACGCAGTATTTT. J is TRBJ2-3 and V is TRBV2; TRBD2 agrees at 7 bases. Germline trimming cut 4 bases from V and 4 bases from J; bases unmatched to any gene: 8. The V gene's germline CDR1 is SNHLY and CDR2 FYNNEI. The CDR3 loop spans 15 amino acids.

As to this clone: Other DNA sequences in the sample encode the same CDR3. V gene TRBV6-1 combines with J gene TRBJ1-5; D ambiguous. The CDR3 has 13 amino acids. Germline CDR1 and CDR2: MNHNS and SASEGT. V shed 3 bases and J shed 4 bases, with 7 bases lying between them. Here the CDR3 DNA reads TGTGCCAGCAGTGATAGAACAAATCAGCCCCAGCATTTT. It codes for CASSDRTNQPQHF.

V usage is TRBV11-2 and J usage is TRBJ1-2; the D is unclear. CDR1 is SGHAT and CDR2 is FQNNGV in the germline V gene. V was pared by 7 bases and J by 0 bases, with 12 bases between. The CDR3 totals 14 residues. CDR3 region: CASTPRPSNYGYTF. The CDR3 nucleotides are TGTGCCAGCACCCCGCGGCCCTCTAACTATGGCTACACCTTC.

The CDR3 protein is CASSLTGGNEKLFF. In nucleotides, the CDR3 is TGTGCCAGCAGCCTGACGGGGGGAAATGAAAAACTGTTTTTT. The chain carries TRBV7-2 and TRBJ1-4; D might be TRBD1 (5 bases). With 5 bases removed from V and 5 bases from J, the gap between germline ends came to 12 bases. This CDR3 spans 14 amino acids. Germline CDR1 and CDR2: SGHTA and FQGNSA.

The chain is built from TRBV5-6 and TRBJ1-4; perhaps TRBD1 as D (5 bases). V shed 3 bases and J shed 8 bases, with 17 bases lying between them. In germline, CDR1 is SGHDT, CDR2 YYEEEE. CDR3 length: 15 amino acids. CDR3 region: CASSSPGRGEEKLFF. The CDR3 DNA reads as TGTGCCAGCAGCTCCCCAGGGAGAGGGGAGGAAAAACTGTTTTTT.

This clone appeared once. The chain has TRBV9 and TRBJ1-4, with D tentatively TRBD1 (5 bases). Between the trimmed V and J ends, which lost 3 bases and 5 bases, there was a span of 11 bases. CDR1 is SGDLS, CDR2 YYNGEE, per germline. This CDR3 is built from 14 residues. The DNA of the CDR3 is TGTGCCAGCAGCGCCGAGACAGAGAATGAAAAACTGTTTTTT. Encoded protein: CASSAETENEKLFF.

The J gene is TRBJ2-3, the V gene TRBV4-1; TRBD2 aligns across 8 bases. Germline V CDR1 and CDR2: MGHRA, YSYEKL. The CDR3 loop spans 16 amino acids. The J segment lost 3 bases and the V segment lost 1 base, leaving 6 bases of the junction unmatched. The CDR3 coding sequence is TGCGCCAGCAGCCAAGTACTAGCGGTAAATACAGATACGCAGTATTTT. As protein: CASSQVLAVNTDTQYF.

This chain uses TRBV7-2 with TRBJ2-7; the D call may be TRBD1 or TRBD2 (5 bases each). Germline V lookup: CDR1 SGHTA, CDR2 FQGNSA. This CDR3 contains 13 residues. V was trimmed by 3 bases and J by 6 bases, leaving 12 bases between them. CDR3 DNA sequence: TGTGCCAGCAGCTTCAAGGGGCGGGCCGAGCAGTACTTC. It codes for CASSFKGRAEQYF.

This clone appeared once. The V gene is TRBV7-3, the J gene TRBJ2-7; D could derive from TRBD1 or TRBD2 (5 bases each). Germline V CDR1 and CDR2: SGHTA, FQGTGA. The CDR3 totals 15 residues. Trimming shortened V by 0 bases and J by 2 bases, and 11 bases separated the two germline ends. CDR3 in amino acids: CASSLTGDGTYEQYF. The CDR3, as DNA: TGTGCCAGCAGCTTAACGGGGGACGGAACCTACGAGCAGTACTTC.

The chain employs TRBV27 and TRBJ1-5; no firm D call. Germline V CDR1 and CDR2: MNHEY, SMNVEV (reference sequence). There are 13 residues in the CDR3. V lost 6 bases and J lost 9, with 15 bases in between. The CDR3 protein is CASSLEGFPPQHF. DNA of the CDR3: TGTGCCAGCAGCCTGGAGGGATTTCCGCCCCAGCATTTT.

This rearrangement joins TRBV7-9 to TRBJ1-2; D gene unclear. Germline CDR1 is SEHNR and CDR2 is FQNEAQ (reference sequence). Trimming shortened V by 5 bases and J by 8 bases, and 15 bases separated the two germline ends. CDR3 length equals 13 residues. In nucleotides, the CDR3 is TGTGCCAGCAGCCGAGCAGCCCCGGAGGGCTACACCTTC. This codes for CASSRAAPEGYTF.